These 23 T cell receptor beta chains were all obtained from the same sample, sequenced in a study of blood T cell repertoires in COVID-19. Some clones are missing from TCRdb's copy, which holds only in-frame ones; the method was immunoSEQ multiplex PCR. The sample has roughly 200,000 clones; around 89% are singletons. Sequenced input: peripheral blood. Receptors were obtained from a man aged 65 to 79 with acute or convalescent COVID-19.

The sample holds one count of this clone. The CDR3 nucleotides are TGTGCCAGTAGTGCCCCGGACAGGGGGCTCTACGAGCAGTACTTC. The encoded protein is CASSAPDRGLYEQYF. This chain joins TRBV19 and TRBJ2-7; 11 bases line up with TRBD1. The junction had 6 bases not matched to a gene; V was cut back by 5 bases and J by 3 bases. Germline loops: CDR1 LNHDA, CDR2 SQIVND (reference sequence). The CDR3 runs 15 residues.

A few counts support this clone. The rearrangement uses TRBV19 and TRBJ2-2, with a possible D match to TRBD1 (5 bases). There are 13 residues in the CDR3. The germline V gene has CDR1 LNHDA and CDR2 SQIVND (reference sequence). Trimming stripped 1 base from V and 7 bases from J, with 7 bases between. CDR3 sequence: CASSIGGVGELFF. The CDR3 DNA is TGTGCCAGTAGTATAGGGGGCGTCGGGGAGCTGTTTTTT.

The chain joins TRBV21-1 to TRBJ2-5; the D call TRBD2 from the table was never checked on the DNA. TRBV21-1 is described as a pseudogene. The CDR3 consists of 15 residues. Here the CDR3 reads CASSKVNGLRETQYF. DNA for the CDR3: TGTGCCAGCAGCAAAGTGAACGGGTTAAGGGAGACCCAGTACTTC.

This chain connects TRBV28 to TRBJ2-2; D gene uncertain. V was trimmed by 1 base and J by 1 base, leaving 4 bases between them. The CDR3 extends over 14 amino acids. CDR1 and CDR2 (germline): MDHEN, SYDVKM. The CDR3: CASSLYRNTGELFF. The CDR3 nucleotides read TGTGCCAGCAGTTTATACAGGAACACCGGGGAGCTGTTTTTT.

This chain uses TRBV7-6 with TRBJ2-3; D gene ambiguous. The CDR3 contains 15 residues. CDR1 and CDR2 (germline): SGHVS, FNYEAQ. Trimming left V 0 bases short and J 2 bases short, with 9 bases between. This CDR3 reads CASSLALADTDTQYF. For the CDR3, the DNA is TGTGCCAGCAGCTTAGCTCTGGCAGACACAGATACGCAGTATTTT.

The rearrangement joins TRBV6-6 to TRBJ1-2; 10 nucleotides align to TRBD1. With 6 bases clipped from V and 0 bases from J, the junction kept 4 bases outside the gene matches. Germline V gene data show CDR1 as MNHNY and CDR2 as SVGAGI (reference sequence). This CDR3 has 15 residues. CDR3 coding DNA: TGTGCCAGCAGATCCGGACAGGGGGCTAACTATGGCTACACCTTC. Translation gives CASRSGQGANYGYTF.

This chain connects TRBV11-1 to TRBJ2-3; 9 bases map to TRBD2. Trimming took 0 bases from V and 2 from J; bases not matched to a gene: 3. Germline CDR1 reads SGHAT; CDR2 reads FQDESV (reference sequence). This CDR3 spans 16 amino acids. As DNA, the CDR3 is TGTGCCAGCAGCTTAGCTAGCGGGAGTTTCACAGATACGCAGTATTTT. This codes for CASSLASGSFTDTQYF.

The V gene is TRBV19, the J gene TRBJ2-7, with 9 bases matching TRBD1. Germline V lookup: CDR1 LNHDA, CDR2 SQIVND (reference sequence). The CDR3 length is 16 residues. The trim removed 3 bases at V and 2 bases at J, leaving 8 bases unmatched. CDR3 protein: CASSISAGTGTYEQYF. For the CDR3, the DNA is TGTGCCAGTAGTATCTCTGCCGGGACAGGGACCTACGAGCAGTACTTC.

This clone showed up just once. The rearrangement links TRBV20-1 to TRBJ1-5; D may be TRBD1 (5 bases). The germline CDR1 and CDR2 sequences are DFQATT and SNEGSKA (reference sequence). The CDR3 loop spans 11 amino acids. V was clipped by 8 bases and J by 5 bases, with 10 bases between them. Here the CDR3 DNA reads TGCAGTCTGGGGGGTGATCAGCCCCAGCATTTT. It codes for CSLGGDQPQHF.

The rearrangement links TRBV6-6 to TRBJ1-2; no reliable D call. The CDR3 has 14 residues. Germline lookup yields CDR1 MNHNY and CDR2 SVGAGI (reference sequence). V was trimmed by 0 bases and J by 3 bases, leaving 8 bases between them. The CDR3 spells CASSYSPDYYGYTF. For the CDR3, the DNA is TGTGCCAGCAGTTACTCGCCGGACTACTATGGCTACACCTTC.

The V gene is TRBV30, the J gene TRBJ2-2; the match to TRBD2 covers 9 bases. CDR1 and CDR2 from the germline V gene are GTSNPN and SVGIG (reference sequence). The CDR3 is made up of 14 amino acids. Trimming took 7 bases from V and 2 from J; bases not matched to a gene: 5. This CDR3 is CASLAGINTGELFF. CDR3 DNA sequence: TGTGCCTCCCTAGCGGGGATAAACACCGGGGAGCTGTTTTTT.

CDR3 in amino acids: CAGRTVAGTGELFF. CDR3 coding DNA: TGTGCCGGACGGACAGTCGCTGGGACCGGGGAGCTGTTTTTT. This chain uses TRBV6-5 with TRBJ2-2; a weak D match, TRBD1 (6 bases). V lost 11 bases to trimming and J lost 5 bases, with 18 bases between them. This CDR3 has 14 amino acids. The V gene's germline CDR1 is MNHEY and CDR2 SVGAGI.

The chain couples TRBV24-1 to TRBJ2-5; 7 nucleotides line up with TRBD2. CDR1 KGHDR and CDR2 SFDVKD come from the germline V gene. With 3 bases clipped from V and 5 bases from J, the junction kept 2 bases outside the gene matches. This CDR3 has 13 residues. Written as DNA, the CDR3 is TGTGCCACCAGTGATACACTAGCGGAGACCCAGTACTTC. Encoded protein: CATSDTLAETQYF.

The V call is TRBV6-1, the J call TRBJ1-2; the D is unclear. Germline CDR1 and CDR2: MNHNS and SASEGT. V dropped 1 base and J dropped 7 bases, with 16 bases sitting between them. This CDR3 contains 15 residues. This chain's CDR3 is CASSEEVVLTGGYTF. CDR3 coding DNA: TGTGCCAGCAGTGAAGAGGTTGTCCTCACGGGTGGCTACACCTTC.

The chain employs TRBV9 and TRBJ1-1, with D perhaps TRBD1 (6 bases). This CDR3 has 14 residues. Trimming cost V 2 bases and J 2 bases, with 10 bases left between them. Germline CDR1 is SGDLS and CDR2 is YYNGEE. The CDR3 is CASSVAQGNTEAFF. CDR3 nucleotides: TGTGCCAGCAGCGTGGCACAGGGAAACACTGAAGCTTTCTTT.

Here the CDR3 DNA reads TGTGCCAGCAGCCAAGAGACAGGAGTCTATGGCTACACCTTC. It translates to CASSQETGVYGYTF. This chain uses TRBV3-1 (or the pseudogene TRBV3-2) with TRBJ1-2; D perhaps matches TRBD1 (6 bases). Germline V lookup: CDR1 LGHDT, CDR2 YNNKEL (reference sequence). The V end lost 0 bases, the J end lost 4 bases, and 9 bases lay between the germline ends. This CDR3 region has 14 residues.

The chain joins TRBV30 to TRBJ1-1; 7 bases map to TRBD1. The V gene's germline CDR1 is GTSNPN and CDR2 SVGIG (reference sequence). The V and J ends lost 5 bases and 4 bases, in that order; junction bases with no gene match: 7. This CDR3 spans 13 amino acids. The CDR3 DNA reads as TGTGCCTGGGACAGGGTCAAGGGCACTGAAGCTTTCTTT. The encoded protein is CAWDRVKGTEAFF.

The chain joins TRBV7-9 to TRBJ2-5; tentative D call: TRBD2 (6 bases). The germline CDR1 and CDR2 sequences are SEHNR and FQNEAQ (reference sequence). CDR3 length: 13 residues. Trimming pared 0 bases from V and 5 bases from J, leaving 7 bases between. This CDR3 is CASSLAGGETQYF. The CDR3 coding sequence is TGTGCCAGCAGCTTAGCGGGGGGTGAGACCCAGTACTTC.

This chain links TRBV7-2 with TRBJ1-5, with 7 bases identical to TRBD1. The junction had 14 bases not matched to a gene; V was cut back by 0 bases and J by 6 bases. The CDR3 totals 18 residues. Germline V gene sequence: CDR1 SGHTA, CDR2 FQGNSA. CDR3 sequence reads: CASSLATGNRGRGQPQHF. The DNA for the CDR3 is TGTGCCAGCAGCTTAGCGACGGGTAACAGGGGTCGTGGTCAGCCCCAGCATTTT.

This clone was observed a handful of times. The CDR3 DNA reads as TGTGCCAGTAGTAAGGACATCTACGGGTACGAGCAGTACTTC. Protein: CASSKDIYGYEQYF. The V call is TRBV19, the J call TRBJ2-7; TRBD1 might be the D (5 bases). Trimming removed 4 bases from V and 4 bases from J, with 14 bases in between. The CDR3 sequence is 14 residues long. Per germline, CDR1 LNHDA and CDR2 SQIVND (reference sequence).

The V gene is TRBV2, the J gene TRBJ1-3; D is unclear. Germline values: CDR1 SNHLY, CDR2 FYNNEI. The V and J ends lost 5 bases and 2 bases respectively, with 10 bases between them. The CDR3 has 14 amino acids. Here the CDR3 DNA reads TGTGCCAGCAGTAGACGTAGCGCTGGAAACACCATATATTTT. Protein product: CASSRRSAGNTIYF.

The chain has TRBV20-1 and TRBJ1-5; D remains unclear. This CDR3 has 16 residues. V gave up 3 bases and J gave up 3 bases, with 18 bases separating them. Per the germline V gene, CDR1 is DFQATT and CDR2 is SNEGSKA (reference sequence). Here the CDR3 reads CSASFAGRSHNQPQHF. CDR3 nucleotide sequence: TGCAGTGCTAGTTTTGCGGGGAGATCCCACAATCAGCCCCAGCATTTT.

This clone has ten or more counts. The CDR3 bases are TGTGCCAGCTCAACTACCGGGACAGGGGTGGGGAACACTGAAGCTTTCTTT. Protein: CASSTTGTGVGNTEAFF. The rearrangement uses TRBV18 and TRBJ1-1; 10 nucleotides line up with TRBD1. CDR1 and CDR2 (germline): KGHSH, LQKENI. The V and J ends lost 5 bases and 1 base, in that order; junction bases with no gene match: 10. The CDR3 has 17 residues.